Sequencing of this T cell receptor (beta chain) was carried out in a study of T cell repertoires in cytomegalovirus infection. The wider study: CMV epitopes in the study were HLA-C-restricted (recently identified) and HLA-B-restricted (well studied). Matching HLA type, along with CMV infection, was indicated by public TCR beta signatures.

The study, taken as a whole, reports: There were HLA-C-restricted CMV-specific TCR beta clonotypes dominating the ex vivo response.

CDR3 size: 18 residues. From germline, CDR1 is SGHAT and CDR2 FQDESV (reference sequence). The J segment lost 2 bases and the V segment lost 5 bases, leaving 11 bases of the junction unmatched. TCRdb recomputed calls from the reads with MiXCR, one row per CDR3 protein. Here the sample spans about 310,000 distinct CDR3 sequences, around 25% being singletons. Regarding this clonotype: Its cognate antigen is unknown.

The chain employs TRBV11-1 and TRBJ2-2; 10 bases fit TRBD2. This clonotype originated in a human donor in good health (CMV status not recorded). Some clones in this sample may be carry-over from other donors' samples. Sequenced material: cultured PBMCs, taken from culture after CMV antigen stimulation. CDR3 residues: CASSPGGLAGANTGELFF. CDR3 bases: TGTGCCAGCAGCCCAGGGGGCCTAGCGGGAGCCAACACCGGGGAGCTGTTTTTT.